This T cell receptor beta chain was identified in a study of T cell responses to AZD1222 COVID-19 vaccine. The wider study: Analysis merged second doses at about 4 or about 12 weeks. Whole-study findings and limits: There were mostly white British donors and more females than males, and clonal diversity was possibly underestimated. Repertoire sampling was restricted to post-peak T cell response timepoints. Recipients of two AZD1222 doses showed rising Spike-specific TCR breadth and depth.

The CDR3 runs to 13 residues. Trimming cost V 8 bases and J 3 bases, with 13 bases left between them. Germline CDR1 is MDHEN and CDR2 is SYDVKM. TCRdb's copy holds only in-frame clones and misses some; the assay was immunoSEQ multiplex PCR. Of over 150,000 clones in the sample, roughly nine tenths were seen once. Comment on this clone: Its antigen is not known.

The sequences come from peripheral blood, collected on day 0 of AZD1222 vaccination. This sequence was found in an adult in good health. The V and J genes are TRBV28 and TRBJ1-1; weak D call: TRBD1 (6 bases). CDR3 amino acids: CASGGRTYTEAFF. The CDR3 DNA is TGTGCCAGCGGGGGGCGCACGTACACTGAAGCTTTCTTT.